The source of this T cell receptor beta chain is a study of cytomegalovirus exposure and HLA in healthy donors. Notes on the study in general: Subsequent analysis of the 110 or so validation repertoires found a tendency for first-cohort TCR clusters to co-occur. The listing of roughly 160 TCR beta chains classed them as cytomegalovirus-associated.

On this clone: Its cognate antigen is unknown.

TCRdb's table, derived via immunoSEQ multiplex PCR, lists solely in-frame clones and lacks some. The repertoire holds just over 65,000 clones, with approximately 96% as singletons. The V segment lost 4 bases and the J segment 7 bases; nucleotides outside the gene matches: 14. Looked up from germline, CDR1 is SGDLS and CDR2 is YYNGEE. CDR3 length equals 16 residues. The chain employs TRBV9 and TRBJ2-1; 7 bases line up with TRBD2. The sequence came from a woman younger than 35 in good health and CMV-seropositive. Sequencing was performed on PBMCs. The CDR3 loop is CASSPTRAGDANEQFF. CDR3 bases: TGTGCCAGCAGCCCCACTCGGGCGGGAGATGCAAATGAGCAGTTCTTC.